The present entry profiles one T cell receptor beta chain with its context. What it recognizes is unknown. Sequence at one end of the junction differs from germline and may be a read error. As the sequencing template, cDNA was produced by extracting RNA and reverse transcribing it. TCRdb's copy holds only in-frame clones and misses some; the assay was immunoSEQ multiplex PCR. The data hold some 51,000 clones, with 96% observed a single time. CDR1 and CDR2 (germline): SSHAT, FNYEAQ (reference sequence). The CDR3 extends over 15 amino acids. The sample belongs to a study of CD8+ T cells in alopecia areata. Across the whole study: Patients received oral tofacitinib, 5 to 10 mg twice daily, for moderate-to-severe alopecia areata. Overall study findings and caveats: In lesional scalp, particularly from alopecia totalis/universalis, clonality was higher than in normal scalp.

Alopecia areata patients gave lesional scalp punch biopsies and peripheral blood samples. CD4+ and CD8+ T cells were sorted from PBMCs stained for CD3, CD4 and CD8. This rearrangement joins TRBV7-7 to TRBJ1-2; 8 bases fit TRBD1. The TCR sequence derives from a human donor with alopecia areata. Sample: CD8+ T cells sorted from blood, taken at week 0. CDR3 in DNA: TGCGCCAGCAGCCAAGATAGGACAGGGCAATATGGCTACACCTTC. It codes for CASSQDRTGQYGYTF.